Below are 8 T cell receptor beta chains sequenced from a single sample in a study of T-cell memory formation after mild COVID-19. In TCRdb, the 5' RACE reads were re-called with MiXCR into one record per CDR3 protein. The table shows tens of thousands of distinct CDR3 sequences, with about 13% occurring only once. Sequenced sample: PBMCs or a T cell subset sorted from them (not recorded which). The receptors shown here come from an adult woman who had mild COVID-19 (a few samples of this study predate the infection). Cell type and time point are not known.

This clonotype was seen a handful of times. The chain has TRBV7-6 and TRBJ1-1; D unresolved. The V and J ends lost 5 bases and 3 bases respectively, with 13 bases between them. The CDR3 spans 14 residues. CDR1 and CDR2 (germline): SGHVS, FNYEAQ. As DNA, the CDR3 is TGTGCCAGCAGCACGCCCCTCGGGGACACTGAAGCTTTCTTT. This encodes CASSTPLGDTEAFF.

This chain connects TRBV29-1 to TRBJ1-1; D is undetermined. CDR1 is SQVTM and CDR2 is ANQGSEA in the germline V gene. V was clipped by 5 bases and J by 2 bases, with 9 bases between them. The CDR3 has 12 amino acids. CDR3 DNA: TGCAGCGTTTTGACACGAAACACTGAAGCTTTCTTT. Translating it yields CSVLTRNTEAFF.

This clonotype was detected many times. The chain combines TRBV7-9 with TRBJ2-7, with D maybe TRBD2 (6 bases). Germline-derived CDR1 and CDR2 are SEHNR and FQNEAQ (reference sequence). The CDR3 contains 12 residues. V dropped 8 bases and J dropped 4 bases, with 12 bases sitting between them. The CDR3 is CASSGGLYEQYF. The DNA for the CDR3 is TGTGCCAGCTCCGGAGGGCTGTACGAGCAGTACTTC.

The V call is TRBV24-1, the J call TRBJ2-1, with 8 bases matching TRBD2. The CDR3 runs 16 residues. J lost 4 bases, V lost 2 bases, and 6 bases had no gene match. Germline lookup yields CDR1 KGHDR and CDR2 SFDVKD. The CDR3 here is CATSDSGGGTYNEQFF. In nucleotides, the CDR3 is TGTGCCACCAGTGATTCGGGCGGGGGGACTTACAATGAGCAGTTCTTC.

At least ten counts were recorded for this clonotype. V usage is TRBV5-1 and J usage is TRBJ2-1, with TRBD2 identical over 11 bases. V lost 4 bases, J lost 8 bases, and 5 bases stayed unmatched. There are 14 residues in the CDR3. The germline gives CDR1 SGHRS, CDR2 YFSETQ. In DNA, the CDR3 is TGCGCCAGCAGCCAAGGGACTAGCGGTGATGAGCAGTTCTTC. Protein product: CASSQGTSGDEQFF.

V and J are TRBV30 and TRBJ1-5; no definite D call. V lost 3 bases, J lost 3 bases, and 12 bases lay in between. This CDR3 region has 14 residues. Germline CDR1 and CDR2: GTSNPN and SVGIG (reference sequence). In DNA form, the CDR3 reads TGTGCCTGGAGCATCGACGGAAACAATCAGCCCCAGCATTTT. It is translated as CAWSIDGNNQPQHF.

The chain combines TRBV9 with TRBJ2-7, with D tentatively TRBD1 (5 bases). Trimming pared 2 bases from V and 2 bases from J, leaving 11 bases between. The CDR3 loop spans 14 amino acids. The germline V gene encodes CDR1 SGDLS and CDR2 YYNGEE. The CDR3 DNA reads TGTGCCAGCAGCGTCGCCTCAGGGCCCTACGAGCAGTACTTC. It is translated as CASSVASGPYEQYF.

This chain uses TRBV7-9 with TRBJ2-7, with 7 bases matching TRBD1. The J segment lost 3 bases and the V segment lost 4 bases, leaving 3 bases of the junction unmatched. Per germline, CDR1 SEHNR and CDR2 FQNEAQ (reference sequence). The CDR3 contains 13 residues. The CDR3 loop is CASSSTGFYEQYF. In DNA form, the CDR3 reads TGTGCCAGCAGCTCGACAGGGTTCTACGAGCAGTACTTC.